This passage covers 27 T cell receptor beta chains from one sample sequenced in a study of T cells in localized non-small cell lung cancer. Clones were read by immunoSEQ multiplex PCR, and TCRdb kept only the in-frame ones, dropping some. The sample consists of about 2,700 clones, approximately 44% of them appearing once. The sample consisted of lung tumor tissue, taken before any cancer treatment. The receptors derive from a woman aged 35-75 years with stage II squamous cell lung carcinoma.

The gene calls are TRBV18 and TRBJ2-5, with unresolved D. Between the trimmed V and J ends, which lost 2 bases and 2 bases, there was a span of 9 bases. Germline V gene lookup returns CDR1 KGHSH and CDR2 LQKENI. CDR3 length: 14 amino acids. The CDR3 sequence: CASSPRQAQETQYF. The CDR3 DNA follows: TGTGCCAGCTCACCAAGGCAGGCGCAAGAGACCCAGTACTTC.

V gene TRBV29-1 combines with J gene TRBJ1-1, with a tentative D call TRBD1 (5 bases). V was pared by 8 bases and J by 5 bases, with 21 bases between. Germline CDR1 SQVTM, CDR2 ANQGSEA. This CDR3 spans 14 amino acids. For the CDR3, the DNA is TGCAGCATCATCGCCCAGGGAAGGTGGACTGAAGCTTTCTTT. It specifies CSIIAQGRWTEAFF.

This chain joins TRBV28 and TRBJ2-7; 9 bases match TRBD1. This CDR3 is 13 amino acids long. Germline CDR1 MDHEN, CDR2 SYDVKM. V lost 2 bases and J lost 6; bases outside the gene matches: 2. The CDR3 nucleotides are TGTGCCAGCAGTTTAACAGGGGGCGTCGAGCAGTACGTC. Translated: CASSLTGGVEQYV.

The chain uses TRBV12-5 and TRBJ2-1; no firm D call. CDR3 length: 11 amino acids. Germline assignment: CDR1 LGHNT and CDR2 FRNRAP. Trimming removed 4 bases at V and 9 bases at J, with 7 bases between. The CDR3 loop is CASGSISEQFF. The CDR3 coding sequence is TGTGCTAGTGGTTCCATCAGTGAGCAGTTCTTC.

This chain connects TRBV5-1 to TRBJ1-2, with 9 bases fitting TRBD1. V lost 4 bases and J lost 8; bases outside the gene matches: 9. Germline loops: CDR1 SGHRS, CDR2 YFSETQ. The length of the CDR3 is 14 residues. The DNA of the CDR3 is TGCGCCAGCAGCGATTCGACAGGGGGTGGCGGCTACACCTTC. Translated, it gives CASSDSTGGGGYTF.

The chain combines TRBV28 with TRBJ1-1, with D unresolved. Germline assignment: CDR1 MDHEN and CDR2 SYDVKM. The CDR3 has 14 residues. Trimming pared 2 bases from V and 2 bases from J, leaving 9 bases between. CDR3 region: CASSLQFKNTEAFF. As DNA, the CDR3 is TGTGCCAGCAGTTTACAGTTCAAAAACACTGAAGCTTTCTTT.

The V call is TRBV11-3, the J call TRBJ2-1; 11 positions match TRBD2. V shed 5 bases, J shed 8 bases, and the junction held 8 bases outside the gene matches. The germline CDR1 and CDR2 sequences are SGHNT and YENEEA. The CDR3 covers 15 residues. The CDR3 bases are TGTGCCAGCAGCACCACTAGCGGGAGTTTCGATGAGCAGTTCTTC. Translation: CASSTTSGSFDEQFF.

The chain joins TRBV28 to TRBJ1-4; possible D gene TRBD1, 6 bases. Germline CDR1 reads MDHEN; CDR2 reads SYDVKM. This CDR3 is 15 amino acids long. V dropped 7 bases and J dropped 4 bases, with 16 bases sitting between them. The CDR3: CASKRRGEFNEKLFF. CDR3 bases: TGTGCCAGCAAGAGAAGGGGGGAGTTTAATGAAAAACTGTTTTTT.

This sequence joins TRBV27 and TRBJ2-1; 7 positions match TRBD2. The germline V gene has CDR1 MNHEY and CDR2 SMNVEV (reference sequence). This CDR3 has 14 residues. V shed 6 bases and J 5 bases; nucleotides not matched to a gene: 7. CDR3 amino acids: CASSRDYGNNEQFF. CDR3 coding DNA: TGTGCCAGCAGCCGGGACTATGGGAACAATGAGCAGTTCTTC.

V usage is TRBV19 and J usage is TRBJ2-7; 10 bases match TRBD2. V gave up 5 bases and J gave up 5 bases; unmatched junction bases: 6. CDR1 is LNHDA, CDR2 SQIVND, per germline (reference sequence). The CDR3 covers 14 residues. As DNA, the CDR3 is TGTGCCAGTAGTGGGCTAGCGGGAGTAAACGAGCAGTACTTC. It translates to CASSGLAGVNEQYF.

This clone was seen only a few times. The rearrangement joins TRBV28 to TRBJ1-5; D perhaps matches TRBD1 (6 bases). This CDR3 is built from 13 residues. Germline V lookup: CDR1 MDHEN, CDR2 SYDVKM. V dropped 5 bases and J dropped 6 bases, with 11 bases sitting between them. The CDR3 DNA is TGTGCCAGCAGTACAGGGTGGAGTCAGCCCCAGCATTTT. Its translation is CASSTGWSQPQHF. Full variable domain (missing parts from reference TRBV28 and TRBJ1-5): DVKVTQSSRYLVKRTGEKVFLECVQDMDHENMFWYRQDPGLGLRLIYFSYDVKMKEKGDIPEGYSVSREKKERFSLILESASTNQTSMYLCASSTGWSQPQHFGDGTRLSIL.

The rearrangement links TRBV19 to TRBJ2-2; tentatively, D is TRBD2 (5 bases). CDR1 is LNHDA and CDR2 is SQIVND in the germline V gene (reference sequence). Trimming took off 3 bases at V and 0 bases at J, with 17 bases between the two ends. This CDR3 has 18 amino acids. CDR3 residues: CASSMLQIDYTNTGELFF. CDR3 bases: TGTGCCAGTAGTATGTTGCAGATCGACTATACGAACACCGGGGAGCTGTTTTTT.

This clone was seen a handful of times. This chain uses TRBV6-8 with TRBJ1-6, with no clear D. The CDR3 extends over 13 amino acids. Deletions cut 5 bases from V and 7 bases from J, with 9 bases between. The germline gives CDR1 MNHGY, CDR2 SAAAGT. The CDR3 DNA reads TGTGCCAGCAGTGCGGTTGGGAATTCACCCCTCCACTTT. Translation: CASSAVGNSPLHF.

This clone was detected a few times. V usage is TRBV2 and J usage is TRBJ2-2; tentatively, D is TRBD1 (5 bases). Trimming removed 2 bases at V and 3 bases at J, with 16 bases between. Germline lookup yields CDR1 SNHLY and CDR2 FYNNEI. The CDR3 is 17 amino acids. The CDR3 sequence: CASSENEMRQHTGELFF. CDR3 nucleotide sequence: TGTGCCAGCAGTGAAAATGAAATGAGACAGCACACCGGGGAGCTGTTTTTT.

This clone qualifies as medium-sized (0.01 to 0.1%). The rearrangement uses TRBV6-8 and TRBJ1-5; D ambiguous. The CDR3 covers 15 residues. In germline, CDR1 is MNHGY, CDR2 SAAAGT. V was clipped by 7 bases and J by 5 bases, with 18 bases between them. The DNA for the CDR3 is TGTGCCAGCAACTACGTCGCTACTCCGGATCAGCCCCAGCATTTT. Translation: CASNYVATPDQPQHF.

The gene calls are TRBV18 and TRBJ2-1; 10 bases match TRBD2. CDR1 and CDR2 (germline): KGHSH, LQKENI. V dropped 2 bases and J dropped 5; count of bases not matched to a gene: 0. CDR3 length equals 14 residues. The CDR3 DNA sequence: TGTGCCAGCTCACCAAGCGGGAGGGACAATGAGCAGTTCTTC. It encodes CASSPSGRDNEQFF. The entire variable domain, with the rest obtained from reference TRBV18 and TRBJ2-1, is as follows: NAGVMQNPRHLVRRRGQEARLRCSPMKGHSHVYWYRQLPEEGLKFMVYLQKENIIDESGMPKERFSAEFPKEGPSILRIQQVVRGDSAAYFCASSPSGRDNEQFFGPGTRLTVL.

In its sample, this clone was seen a few times. V usage is TRBV6-8 and J usage is TRBJ2-1; D remains ambiguous. Germline V lookup: CDR1 MNHGY, CDR2 SAAAGT. The CDR3 length is 12 residues. Trimming removed 7 bases from V and 9 bases from J, with 13 bases in between. The CDR3 DNA is TGTGCCAGCACCCATGCCGGCGGTGAGCAGTTCTTC. Amino acid sequence: CASTHAGGEQFF.

This clone is large. The same CDR3 is also encoded by other DNA sequences in this sample. The rearrangement links TRBV19 to TRBJ1-3; D gene ambiguous. Germline V lookup: CDR1 LNHDA, CDR2 SQIVND (reference sequence). V dropped 8 bases and J dropped 7 bases, with 15 bases sitting between them. CDR3 size: 13 residues. DNA for the CDR3: TGTGCCAGTTCGCCCTCGCCGGGGAACACCATATATTTT. Translating gives CASSPSPGNTIYF.

This clone has just a few counts. The chain combines TRBV9 with TRBJ1-1; D is possibly TRBD1 (5 bases). The CDR3 runs 14 residues. The germline CDR1 and CDR2 sequences are SGDLS and YYNGEE. The V end was cut by 5 bases, the J end by 1 base, with 12 bases between. DNA for the CDR3: TGTGCCAGCAGTCCCACCACAGGGAACACTGAAGCTTTCTTT. Translating it yields CASSPTTGNTEAFF.

This clone is a singleton in its sample. V is TRBV29-1 and J is TRBJ2-4, with TRBD1 matching 7 bases. The CDR3 extends over 16 amino acids. Trimming took 4 bases from V and 0 from J; bases not matched to a gene: 9. CDR1 SQVTM and CDR2 ANQGSEA come from the germline V gene. The CDR3: CSVALGDRLAKNIQYF. Written as DNA, the CDR3 is TGCAGCGTTGCCCTTGGGGACAGACTAGCCAAAAACATTCAGTACTTC.

This clone was observed a few times. The chain joins TRBV11-3 to TRBJ1-2; D uncertain. The CDR3 runs to 14 residues. Deletions cut 3 bases from V and 5 bases from J, with 13 bases between. Germline loops: CDR1 SGHNT, CDR2 YENEEA. The CDR3: CASSLGGPLYGYTF. Written as DNA, the CDR3 is TGTGCCAGCAGCTTGGGTGGGCCTTTATATGGCTACACCTTC. Full variable domain (outside the CDR3, taken from reference TRBV11-3 and TRBJ1-2): EAGVVQSPRYKIIEKKQPVAFWCNPISGHNTLYWYLQNLGQGPELLIRYENEEAVDDSQLPKDRFSAERLKGVDSTLKIQPAELGDSAVYLCASSLGGPLYGYTFGSGTRLTVV.

This clone has just a few counts. The rearrangement links TRBV1 to TRBJ2-2. TRBV1 is flagged as a pseudogene. The CDR3 is made up of 18 amino acids. The CDR3 DNA follows: TGCGCCAGCAGCCAAGATCCGGGCTCACTTTCTAACACCGGGGAGCTGTTTTTT. It specifies CASSQDPGSLSNTGELFF.

This rearrangement joins TRBV19 to TRBJ2-3; TRBD2 matches 8 bases. The CDR3 sequence is 19 residues long. V lost 0 bases and J lost 0; bases outside the gene matches: 11. Germline-derived CDR1 and CDR2 are LNHDA and SQIVND (reference sequence). For the CDR3, the DNA is TGTGCCAGTAGTATAGAAGATGCGGGGGGCGACTCTAGCACAGATACGCAGTATTTT. Translated, it gives CASSIEDAGGDSSTDTQYF.

CDR3 DNA sequence: TGTGCCAGCAGCCCTAACCCGACAGGGCTGAGCACTGAAGCTTTCTTT. Protein: CASSPNPTGLSTEAFF. V is TRBV7-5 and J is TRBJ1-1; the D segment call TRBD1 is taken from the table without a DNA check. TRBV7-5 is annotated as a pseudogene. This CDR3 spans 16 amino acids.

This clone has only a few counts. The V and J genes are TRBV11-3 and TRBJ2-5; D perhaps matches TRBD2 (6 bases). Germline CDR1 reads SGHNT; CDR2 reads YENEEA. Trimming took off 3 bases at V and 3 bases at J, with 17 bases between the two ends. This CDR3 has 16 residues. The CDR3 region is CASSLGGAAREETQYF. The CDR3 DNA is TGTGCCAGCAGCTTGGGCGGGGCCGCGAGGGAAGAGACCCAGTACTTC. The full variable domain, in which reference TRBV11-3 and TRBJ2-5 provide the parts outside the CDR3, is EAGVVQSPRYKIIEKKQPVAFWCNPISGHNTLYWYLQNLGQGPELLIRYENEEAVDDSQLPKDRFSAERLKGVDSTLKIQPAELGDSAVYLCASSLGGAAREETQYFGPGTRLLVL.

This clone was recorded a few times. V is TRBV11-3 and J is TRBJ2-5; no clear D. CDR3 length: 17 amino acids. Germline CDR1 and CDR2: SGHNT and YENEEA. V was trimmed by 3 bases and J by 6 bases, leaving 23 bases between them. CDR3 protein: CASSFGPTRGELKTQYF. Here the CDR3 DNA reads TGTGCCAGCAGCTTCGGACCAACCCGTGGCGAGCTGAAGACCCAGTACTTC.

This sequence joins TRBV29-1 and TRBJ1-1, with 9 bases lining up with TRBD1. The germline gives CDR1 SQVTM, CDR2 ANQGSEA. The V and J ends lost 6 bases and 2 bases, in that order; junction bases with no gene match: 7. The CDR3 has 14 amino acids. CDR3 nucleotides: TGCAGCGTCGGGAGGGACAGGGCTAACACTGAAGCTTTCTTT. Its translation is CSVGRDRANTEAFF.